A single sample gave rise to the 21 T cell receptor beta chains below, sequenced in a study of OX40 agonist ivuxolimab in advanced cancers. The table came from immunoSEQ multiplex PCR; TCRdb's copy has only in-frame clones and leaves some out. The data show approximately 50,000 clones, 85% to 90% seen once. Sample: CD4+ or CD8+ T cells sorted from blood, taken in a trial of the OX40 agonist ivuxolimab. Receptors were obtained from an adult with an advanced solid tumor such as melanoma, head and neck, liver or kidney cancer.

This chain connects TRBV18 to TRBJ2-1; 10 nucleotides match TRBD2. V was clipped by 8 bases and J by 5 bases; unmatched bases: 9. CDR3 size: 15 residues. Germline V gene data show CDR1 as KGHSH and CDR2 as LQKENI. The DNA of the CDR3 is TGTGCCAGCCGAACCGGGACTAGCGTTAACAATGAGCAGTTCTTC. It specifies CASRTGTSVNNEQFF. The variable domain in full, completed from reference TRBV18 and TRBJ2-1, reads NAGVMQNPRHLVRRRGQEARLRCSPMKGHSHVYWYRQLPEEGLKFMVYLQKENIIDESGMPKERFSAEFPKEGPSILRIQQVVRGDSAAYFCASRTGTSVNNEQFFGPGTRLTVL.

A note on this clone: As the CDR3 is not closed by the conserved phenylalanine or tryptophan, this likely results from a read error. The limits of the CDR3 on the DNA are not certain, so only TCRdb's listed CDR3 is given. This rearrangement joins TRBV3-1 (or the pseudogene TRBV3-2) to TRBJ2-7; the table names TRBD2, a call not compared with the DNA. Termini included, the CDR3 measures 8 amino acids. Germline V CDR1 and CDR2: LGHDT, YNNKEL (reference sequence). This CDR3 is CASSQPRG.

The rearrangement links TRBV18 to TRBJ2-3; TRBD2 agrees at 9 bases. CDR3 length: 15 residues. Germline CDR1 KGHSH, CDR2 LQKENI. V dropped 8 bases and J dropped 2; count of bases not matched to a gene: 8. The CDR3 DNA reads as TGTGCCAGCCGTAGCGGGAGTGTCCACACAGATACGCAGTATTTT. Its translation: CASRSGSVHTDTQYF.

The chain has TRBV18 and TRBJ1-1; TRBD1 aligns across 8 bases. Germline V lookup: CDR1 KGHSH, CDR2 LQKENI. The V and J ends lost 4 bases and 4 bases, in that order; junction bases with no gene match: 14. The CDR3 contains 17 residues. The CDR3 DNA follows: TGTGCCAGCTCACAGCGGAACCCCCGACAGGGGAGCACTGAAGCTTTCTTT. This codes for CASSQRNPRQGSTEAFF.

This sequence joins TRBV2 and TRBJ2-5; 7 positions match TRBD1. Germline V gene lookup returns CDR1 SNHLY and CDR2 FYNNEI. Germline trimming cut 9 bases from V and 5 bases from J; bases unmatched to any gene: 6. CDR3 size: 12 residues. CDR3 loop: CARGTARETQYF. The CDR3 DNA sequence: TGTGCCAGAGGGACAGCTCGGGAGACCCAGTACTTC.

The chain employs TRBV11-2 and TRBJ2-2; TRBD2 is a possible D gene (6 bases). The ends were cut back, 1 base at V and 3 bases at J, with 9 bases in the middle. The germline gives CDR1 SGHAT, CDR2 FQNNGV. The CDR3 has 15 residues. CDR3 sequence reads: CASSLVGGDTGELFF. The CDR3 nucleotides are TGTGCCAGCAGCTTAGTCGGAGGGGACACCGGGGAGCTGTTTTTT.

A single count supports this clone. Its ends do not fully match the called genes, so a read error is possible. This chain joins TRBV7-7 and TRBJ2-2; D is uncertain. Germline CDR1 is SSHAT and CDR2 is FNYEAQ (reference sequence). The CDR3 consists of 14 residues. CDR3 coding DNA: TGTGCTAGCAGCTTAGTATTTGGAACCGGGGAGCTGTTTTTT. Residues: CASSLVFGTGELFF.

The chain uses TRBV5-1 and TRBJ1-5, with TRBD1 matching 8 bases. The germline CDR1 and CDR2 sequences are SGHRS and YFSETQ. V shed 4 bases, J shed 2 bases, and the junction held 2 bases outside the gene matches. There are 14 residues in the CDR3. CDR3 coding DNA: TGCGCCAGCAGCCTGACAGGGGGCAATCAGCCCCAGCATTTT. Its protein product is CASSLTGGNQPQHF. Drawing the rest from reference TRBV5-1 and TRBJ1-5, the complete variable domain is KAGVTQTPRYLIKTRGQQVTLSCSPISGHRSVSWYQQTPGQGLQFLFEYFSETQRNKGNFPGRFSGRQFSNSRSEMNVSTLELGDSALYLCASSLTGGNQPQHFGDGTRLSIL.

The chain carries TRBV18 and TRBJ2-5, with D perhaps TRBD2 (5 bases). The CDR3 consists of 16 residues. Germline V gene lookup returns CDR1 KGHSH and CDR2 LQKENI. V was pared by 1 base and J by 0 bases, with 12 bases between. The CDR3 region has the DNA TGTGCCAGCTCACCACTGAGCGGATATTACCAAGAGACCCAGTACTTC. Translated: CASSPLSGYYQETQYF.

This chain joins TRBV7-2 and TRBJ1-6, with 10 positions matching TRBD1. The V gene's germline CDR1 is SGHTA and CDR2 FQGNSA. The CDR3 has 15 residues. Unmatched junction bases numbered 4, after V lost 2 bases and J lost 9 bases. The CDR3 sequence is CASSLMGQGSSPLHF. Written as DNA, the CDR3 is TGTGCCAGCAGCTTAATGGGACAGGGGTCTTCACCCCTCCACTTT.

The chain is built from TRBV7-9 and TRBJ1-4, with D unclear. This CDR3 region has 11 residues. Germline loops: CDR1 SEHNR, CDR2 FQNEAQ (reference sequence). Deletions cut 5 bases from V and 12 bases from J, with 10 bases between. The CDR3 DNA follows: TGTGCCAGCAGCCCCCAAGACCAACTGTTTTTT. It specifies CASSPQDQLFF.

The CDR3 nucleotides are TGTGCCAGCAGCACATCGACAGTAGCCAAAAACATTCAGTACTTC. It encodes CASSTSTVAKNIQYF. The V and J genes are TRBV5-4 and TRBJ2-4, with D perhaps TRBD1 (5 bases). Per germline, CDR1 SGHNT and CDR2 YYREEE (reference sequence). V gave up 4 bases and J gave up 0 bases, with 11 bases separating them. This CDR3 is 15 amino acids long.

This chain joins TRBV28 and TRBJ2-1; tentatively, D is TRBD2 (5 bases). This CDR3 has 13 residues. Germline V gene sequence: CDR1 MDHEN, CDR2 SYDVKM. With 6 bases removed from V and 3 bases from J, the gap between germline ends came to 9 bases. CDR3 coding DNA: TGTGCCAGCAGGGCGGGTTACTACAATGAGCAGTTCTTC. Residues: CASRAGYYNEQFF.

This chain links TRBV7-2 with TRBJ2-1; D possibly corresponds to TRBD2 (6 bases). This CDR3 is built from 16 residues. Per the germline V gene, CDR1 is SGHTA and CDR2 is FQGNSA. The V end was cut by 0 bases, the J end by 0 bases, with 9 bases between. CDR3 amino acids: CASSLAGGGSYNEQFF. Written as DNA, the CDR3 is TGTGCCAGCAGCTTAGCTGGGGGAGGCTCCTACAATGAGCAGTTCTTC.

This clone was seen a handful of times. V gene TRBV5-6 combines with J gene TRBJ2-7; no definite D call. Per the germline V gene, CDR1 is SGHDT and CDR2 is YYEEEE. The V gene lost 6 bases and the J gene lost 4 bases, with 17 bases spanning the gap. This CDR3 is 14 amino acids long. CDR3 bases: TGTGCCAGCACGCCCGGGCTCCTCGAGTACGAGCAGTACTTC. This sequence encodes CASTPGLLEYEQYF.

Here the CDR3 reads CASSLDSGSRVPFF. In DNA form, the CDR3 reads TGTGCCAGCAGCTTAGATAGCGGTTCCCGAGTTCCGTTCTTC. This chain links TRBV11-3 with TRBJ2-1; the D gene is possibly TRBD2 (6 bases). This CDR3 has 14 residues. Germline V gene sequence: CDR1 SGHNT, CDR2 YENEEA. V lost 0 bases, J lost 15 bases, and 18 bases lay in between.

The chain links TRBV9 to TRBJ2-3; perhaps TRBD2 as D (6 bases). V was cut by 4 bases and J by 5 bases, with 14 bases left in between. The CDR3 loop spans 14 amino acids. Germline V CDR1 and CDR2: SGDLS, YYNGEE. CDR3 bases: TGTGCCAGCAGCAAGACTAGGTTGGGAGATACGCAGTATTTT. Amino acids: CASSKTRLGDTQYF.

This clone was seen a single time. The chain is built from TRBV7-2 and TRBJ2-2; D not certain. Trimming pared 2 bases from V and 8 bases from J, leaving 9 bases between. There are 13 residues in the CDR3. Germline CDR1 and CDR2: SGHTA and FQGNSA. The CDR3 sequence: CASSLTPPGELFF. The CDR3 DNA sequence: TGTGCCAGCAGCTTAACCCCCCCGGGGGAGCTGTTTTTT. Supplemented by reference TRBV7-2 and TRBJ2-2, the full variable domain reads GAGVSQSPSNKVTEKGKDVELRCDPISGHTALYWYRQSLGQGLEFLIYFQGNSAPDKSGLPSDRFSAERTGGSVSTLTIQRTQQEDSAVYLCASSLTPPGELFFGEGSRLTVL.

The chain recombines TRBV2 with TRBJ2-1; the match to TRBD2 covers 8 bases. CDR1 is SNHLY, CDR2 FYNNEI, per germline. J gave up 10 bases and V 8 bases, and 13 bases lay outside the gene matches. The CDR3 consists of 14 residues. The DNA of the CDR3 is TGTGCCAGCGTACGCGGGACTAGTGGTCTGGAGCAGTTCTTC. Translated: CASVRGTSGLEQFF. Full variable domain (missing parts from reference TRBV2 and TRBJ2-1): EPEVTQTPSHQVTQMGQEVILRCVPISNHLYFYWYRQILGQKVEFLVSFYNNEISEKSEIFDDQFSVERPDGSNFTLKIRSTKLEDSAMYFCASVRGTSGLEQFFGPGTRLTVL.

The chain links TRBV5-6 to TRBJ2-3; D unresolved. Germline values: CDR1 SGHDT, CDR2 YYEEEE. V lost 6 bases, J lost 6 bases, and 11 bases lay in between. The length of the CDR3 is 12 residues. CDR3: CASTSLGDTQYF. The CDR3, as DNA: TGTGCCAGCACTTCTCTGGGTGATACGCAGTATTTT.

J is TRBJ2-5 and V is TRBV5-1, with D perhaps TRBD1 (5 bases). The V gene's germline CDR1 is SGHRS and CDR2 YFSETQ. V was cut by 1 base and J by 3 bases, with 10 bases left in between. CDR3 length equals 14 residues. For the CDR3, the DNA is TGCGCCAGCAGCTTGTACGCCAGGGAAGAGACCCAGTACTTC. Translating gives CASSLYAREETQYF.